The rows below give T cell receptor beta chains drawn from one sample of a study of T cells in tuberculosis. Generated by immunoSEQ multiplex PCR, the TCRdb table keeps only in-frame clones and is missing some. Of fewer than 35,000 clones listed, approximately 94% are singletons. What was sequenced was PBMCs. The origin of the receptors is a donor aged 10-35 years with latent tuberculosis or without tuberculosis infection. CDR3s include the opening cysteine and the closing phenylalanine or tryptophan. Fields, in order: D gene, clone size, V gene, J gene, CDR3 length, CDR3 DNA, CDR3 protein. A D gene is named only where the DNA matches it firmly. Rows give clone size only sometimes, using once, few, many, or a class for an expanded clone.

TRBD2,.,TRBV11-3,TRBJ2-2,18,TGTGCCAGCAGCTTCCCTCCTAGCGGGAGGGTTAGCACCGGGGAGCTGTTTTTT,CASSFPPSGRVSTGELFF
.,once,TRBV25-1,TRBJ1-1,14,TGTGCCAGCAGCTTCGAATGGGGGGAAGCTGAAGCTTTCTTT,CASSFEWGEAEAFF
TRBD1,.,TRBV28,TRBJ2-7,14,TGTGCCAGCAGAAACAGGGGCTACCACTACGAGCAGTACTTC,CASRNRGYHYEQYF
TRBD2,.,TRBV7-8,TRBJ2-3,15,TGTGCCAGCAGCCCCCCGGGACTAAGCACAGATACGCAGTATTTT,CASSPPGLSTDTQYF
TRBD2,.,TRBV2,TRBJ2-1,16,TGTGCCAGCAGTTCTCTCTGGGCGGGAGGGGGCAATGAGCAGTTCTTC,CASSSLWAGGGNEQFF
TRBD2,.,TRBV7-6,TRBJ2-5,15,TGTGCCAGCAGCTTAATCGCTAGCGGTGAAGAGACCCAGTACTTC,CASSLIASGEETQYF
.,.,TRBV5-4,TRBJ1-2,13,TGTGCCAGCAGCTTGGACAGTCCCTATGGCTACACCTTC,CASSLDSPYGYTF
.,.,TRBV28,TRBJ2-1,12,TGTGCCAGCAGTTTACTCGGGAATGAGCAGTTCTTC,CASSLLGNEQFF
.,.,TRBV6-1,TRBJ2-1,13,TGTGCCAGCAGTGCACAGGGATACAATGAGCAGTTCTTC,CASSAQGYNEQFF
TRBD2,few,TRBV5-1,TRBJ2-2,16,TGCGCCAGCAGATCTGGCGGGACTAGCAGAACCGGGGAGCTGTTTTTT,CASRSGGTSRTGELFF
TRBD1,.,TRBV11-3,TRBJ2-7,16,TGTGCCAGCAGCTTAGATTCGACAGGGGGCCCCTACGAGCAGTACTTC,CASSLDSTGGPYEQYF
.,.,TRBV5-1,TRBJ2-7,14,TGCGCCAGCAGCTTGGAGGCCAGGGTAGGTGAGCAGTACTTC,CASSLEARVGEQYF
TRBD1,once,TRBV5-1,TRBJ2-7,14,TGCGCCAGCAGCTTGGACGGACAGGGTGACGAGCAGTACTTC,CASSLDGQGDEQYF
.,.,TRBV25-1,TRBJ1-3,14,TGTGCCAGCAGTGAAACCAGCTCTGGAAACACCATATATTTT,CASSETSSGNTIYF
TRBD2,.,TRBV15,TRBJ2-1,15,TGTGCCACCAGAGGCGGACTAGCGGGAGGGTTTGAGCAGTTCTTC,CATRGGLAGGFEQFF
.,once,TRBV18,TRBJ2-6,18,TGTGCCAGCTCACCAAAGAGGGGGGGAGTAGCTGGGGCCAACGTCCTGACTTTC,CASSPKRGGVAGANVLTF
TRBD2,.,TRBV27,TRBJ2-3,17,TGTGCCAGCAGTTCGACCTGGACTAGCCCAGGCACAGATACGCAGTATTTT,CASSSTWTSPGTDTQYF
TRBD1,.,TRBV14,TRBJ2-4,15,TGTGCCAGCAGCCCCCGGGACAGGGTAAAGACCATTCAGTACTTC,CASSPRDRVKTIQYF
.,.,TRBV5-1,TRBJ2-2,15,TGCGCCAGCAGCTGGGACATCCAAGACACCGGGGAGCTGTTTTTT,CASSWDIQDTGELFF
TRBD2,.,TRBV6-4,TRBJ2-1,13,TGTGCCAGCAGCGTCGAGGGAGGGAATGAGCAGTTCTTC,CASSVEGGNEQFF
TRBD2,.,TRBV7-2,TRBJ2-7,16,TGTGCCAGCAGCTCGTCCGGGACTAGCGGGAGTTTAGGGCAGTACTTC,CASSSSGTSGSLGQYF
TRBD2,.,TRBV15,TRBJ2-3,17,TGTGCCACCAGCAGAGCCATAACTCTAGCGGGTGCAGATACGCAGTATTTT,CATSRAITLAGADTQYF
.,.,TRBV27,TRBJ1-2,16,TGTGCCAGCAGACATCCCAGGGCAGGGAAAAACTATGGCTACACCTTC,CASRHPRAGKNYGYTF
.,.,TRBV19,TRBJ1-2,14,TGTGCCAGTAGTATGCCCCTAGAACACTATGGCTACACCTTC,CASSMPLEHYGYTF
TRBD1,.,TRBV11-2,TRBJ1-2,15,TGTGCCAGCAGCTCCCCCGGACAGGGGCGCTATGGCTACACCTTC,CASSSPGQGRYGYTF
.,.,TRBV28,TRBJ1-1,14,TGTGCCAGCAGGCTCTTTACAGGGAACACTGAAGCTTTCTTT,CASRLFTGNTEAFF
.,.,TRBV10-3,TRBJ2-3,14,TGTGCCATCAGTGAGTCGACGGGGAGAGATACGCAGTATTTT,CAISESTGRDTQYF
.,once,TRBV9,TRBJ2-2,13,TGTGCCAGCAGCGTAAGCGGCACCGGGGAGCTGTTTTTT,CASSVSGTGELFF
TRBD1,.,TRBV18,TRBJ2-5,13,TGTGCCAGCTCACCCCCTGACAGGGAACTACAGTACTTC,CASSPPDRELQYF
TRBD1,.,TRBV5-6,TRBJ2-3,16,TGTGCCAGCAGCCTCCCCGGGACAGGGGGCTTAGGTACGCAGTATTTT,CASSLPGTGGLGTQYF
.,.,TRBV18,TRBJ2-1,13,TGTGCCAGCTCACCACCGGAGTACAATGAGCAGTTCTTC,CASSPPEYNEQFF
TRBD2,.,TRBV19,TRBJ2-1,16,TGTGCCAGTAGTATGCTAGCGGGCCCGTCCTACAATGAGCAGTTCTTC,CASSMLAGPSYNEQFF
.,.,TRBV7-8,TRBJ1-5,13,TGTGCCAGCAGCGACAGGAGCAATCAGCCCCAGCATTTT,CASSDRSNQPQHF
.,.,TRBV6-1,TRBJ2-7,15,TGTGCCAGCAGTGAAGATAGCGTAAGCTCCTACGAGCAGTACTTC,CASSEDSVSSYEQYF
TRBD2,.,TRBV7-9,TRBJ2-1,16,TGTGCCAGCAGCTCAGAGCGGCTAGCGGGCGACAATGAGCAGTTCTTC,CASSSERLAGDNEQFF
.,.,TRBV5-1,TRBJ2-3,15,TGCGCCAGCAGCCACACAAATCCCAGCACAGATACGCAGTATTTT,CASSHTNPSTDTQYF